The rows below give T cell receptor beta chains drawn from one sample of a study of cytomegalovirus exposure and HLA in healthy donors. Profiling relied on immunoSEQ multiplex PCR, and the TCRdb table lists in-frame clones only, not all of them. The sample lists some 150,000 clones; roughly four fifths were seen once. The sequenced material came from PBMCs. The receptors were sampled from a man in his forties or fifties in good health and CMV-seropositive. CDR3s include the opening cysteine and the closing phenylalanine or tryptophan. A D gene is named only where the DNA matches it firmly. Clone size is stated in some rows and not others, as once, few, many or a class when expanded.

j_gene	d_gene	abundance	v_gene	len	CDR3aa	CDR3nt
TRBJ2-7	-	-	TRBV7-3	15	CASSLTDQGNHEQYF	TGTGCCAGCAGCTTAACGGACCAGGGGAACCACGAGCAGTACTTC
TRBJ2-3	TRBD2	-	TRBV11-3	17	CASSFTGGAASTDTQYF	TGTGCCAGCAGCTTCACGGGAGGGGCGGCGAGCACAGATACGCAGTATTTT
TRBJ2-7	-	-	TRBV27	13	CASSPGASYEQYF	TGTGCCAGCAGTCCTGGGGCCTCCTACGAGCAGTACTTC
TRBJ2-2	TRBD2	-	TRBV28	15	CASSLSSGSGGELFF	TGTGCCAGCAGTTTATCTAGCGGGAGTGGCGGGGAGCTGTTTTTT
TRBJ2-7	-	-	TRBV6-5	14	CASSYGQVGLEQYF	TGTGCCAGCAGTTACGGCCAGGTGGGGCTCGAGCAGTACTTC
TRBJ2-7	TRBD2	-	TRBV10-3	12	CAITRGTNEQYF	TGTGCCATCACTAGAGGGACTAACGAGCAGTACTTC
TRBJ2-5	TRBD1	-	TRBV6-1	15	CASSDRGFTQETQYF	TGTGCCAGCAGTGACAGGGGGTTCACACAAGAGACCCAGTACTTC
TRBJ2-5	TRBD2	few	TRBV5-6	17	CASSLVGSGSVRETQYF	TGTGCCAGCAGCTTGGTGGGTAGCGGGAGTGTAAGGGAGACCCAGTACTTC
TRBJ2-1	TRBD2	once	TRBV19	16	CASSIGGRGSYNEQFF	TGTGCCAGTAGTATAGGCGGGAGGGGCTCCTACAATGAGCAGTTCTTC
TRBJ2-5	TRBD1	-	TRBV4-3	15	CASSQGPNRGETQYF	TGCGCCAGCAGCCAAGGCCCGAACAGGGGGGAGACCCAGTACTTC
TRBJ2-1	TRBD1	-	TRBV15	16	CATSRDLAGGNNEQFF	TGTGCCACCAGCAGAGATTTGGCAGGGGGCAATAATGAGCAGTTCTTC
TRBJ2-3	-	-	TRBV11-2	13	CASSGSGWDTQYF	TGTGCCAGCAGTGGTAGCGGATGGGATACGCAGTATTTT
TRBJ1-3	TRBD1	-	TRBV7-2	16	CASSFGTVSGGNTIYF	TGTGCCAGCAGCTTCGGGACAGTGAGCGGTGGAAACACCATATATTTT
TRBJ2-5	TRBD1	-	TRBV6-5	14	CASGRTGSRETQYF	TGTGCCAGCGGCCGGACAGGGTCGCGAGAGACCCAGTACTTC
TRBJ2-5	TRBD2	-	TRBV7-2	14	CANSLAGRGETQYF	TGTGCCAACTCACTAGCGGGAAGGGGGGAGACCCAGTACTTC
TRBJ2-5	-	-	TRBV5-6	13	CASGRGAQETQYF	TGTGCCAGCGGCCGGGGGGCGCAAGAGACCCAGTACTTC
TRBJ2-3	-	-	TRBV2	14	CASRETTGTDTRYF	TGTGCCAGCAGAGAAACGACAGGCACAGATACGCGGTATTTT
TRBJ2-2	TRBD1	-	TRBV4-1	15	CASRPGDRDTGELFF	TGCGCCAGCAGGCCAGGGGACAGGGATACCGGGGAGCTGTTTTTT
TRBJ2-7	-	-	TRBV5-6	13	CASSILASYEQYF	TGTGCCAGCAGTATACTAGCTTCCTACGAGCAGTACTTC
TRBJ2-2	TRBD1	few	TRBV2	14	CASRRGQGYGELFF	TGTGCCAGCAGGAGAGGACAGGGGTACGGGGAGCTGTTTTTT
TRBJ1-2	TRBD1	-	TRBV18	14	CASSPDRAVYGYTF	TGTGCCAGCTCACCCGACAGGGCAGTATATGGCTACACCTTC
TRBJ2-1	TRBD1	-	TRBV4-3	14	CASSLGTGENEQFF	TGCGCCAGCAGCCTAGGGACAGGGGAGAATGAGCAGTTCTTC
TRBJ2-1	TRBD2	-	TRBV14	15	CASSGPGLAYNEQFF	TGTGCCAGCAGTGGACCCGGACTAGCATACAATGAGCAGTTCTTC
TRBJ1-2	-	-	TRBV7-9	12	CSSTQGNYGYTF	TGTTCCAGCACGCAGGGGAACTATGGCTACACCTTC
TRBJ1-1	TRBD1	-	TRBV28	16	CASPPPTGGWDTEAFF	TGTGCCAGTCCCCCCCCAACAGGGGGTTGGGACACTGAAGCTTTCTTT
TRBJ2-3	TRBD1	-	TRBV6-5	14	CASSFGTGSDTQYF	TGTGCCAGCAGTTTCGGGACAGGGTCAGATACGCAGTATTTT
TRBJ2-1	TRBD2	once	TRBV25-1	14	CASSESSGGGEQFF	TGTGCCAGCAGTGAGTCTAGCGGGGGGGGTGAGCAGTTCTTC
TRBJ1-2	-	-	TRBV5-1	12	CASSSGRYGYTF	TGCGCCAGCAGCTCGGGGAGGTATGGCTACACCTTC
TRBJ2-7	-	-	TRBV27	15	CASSLVAGSSYEQYF	TGTGCCAGCAGTTTGGTGGCAGGGTCGTCCTACGAGCAGTACTTC
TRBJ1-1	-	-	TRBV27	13	CASSFDSGAEAFF	TGTGCCAGCAGTTTTGACTCTGGAGCTGAAGCTTTCTTT
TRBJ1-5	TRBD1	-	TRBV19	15	CASSTRQGFNQPQHF	TGTGCCAGTAGTACACGACAGGGCTTCAATCAGCCCCAGCATTTT
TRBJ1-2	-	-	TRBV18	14	CASSSATGAGGYTF	TGTGCCAGCTCATCAGCGACGGGCGCGGGTGGCTACACCTTC
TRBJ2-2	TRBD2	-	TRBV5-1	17	CASSLGDGGVDTGELFF	TGCGCCAGCAGCCTAGGCGATGGGGGGGTCGACACCGGGGAGCTGTTTTTT
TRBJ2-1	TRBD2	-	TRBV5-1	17	CASSLSPSGRRYNEQFF	TGCGCCAGCAGCTTGAGCCCTAGCGGGAGGAGGTACAATGAGCAGTTCTTC
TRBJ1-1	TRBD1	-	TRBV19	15	CASSASGTVNTEAFF	TGTGCCAGTAGTGCGTCCGGGACAGTTAACACTGAAGCTTTCTTT
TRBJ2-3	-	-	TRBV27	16	CASSLSRTLRGGTQYF	TGTGCCAGCAGTTTATCTCGGACTCTCCGCGGCGGAACGCAGTATTTT
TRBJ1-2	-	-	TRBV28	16	CASSNLGGGQRDGYTF	TGTGCCAGCAGCAACCTCGGGGGGGGTCAAAGGGATGGCTACACCTTC
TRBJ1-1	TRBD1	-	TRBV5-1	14	CASKGTGQDTEAFF	TGCGCCAGCAAAGGGACAGGGCAAGACACTGAAGCTTTCTTT
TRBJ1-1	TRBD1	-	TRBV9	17	CASSVAAGTALNTEAFF	TGTGCCAGCAGCGTAGCTGCCGGGACAGCCCTGAACACTGAAGCTTTCTTT
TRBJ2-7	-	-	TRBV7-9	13	CASSLARWEEQYF	TGTGCCAGCAGCTTAGCCCGCTGGGAGGAGCAGTACTTC
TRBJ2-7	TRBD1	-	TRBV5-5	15	CASSLGGTGPREQYF	TGTGCCAGCAGCTTGGGGGGGACAGGTCCCCGGGAGCAGTACTTC
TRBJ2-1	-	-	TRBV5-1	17	CASSLVSGQATYNEQFF	TGCGCCAGCAGCTTGGTCAGCGGGCAAGCGACCTACAATGAGCAGTTCTTC
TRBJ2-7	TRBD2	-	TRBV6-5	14	CASSPFSGRDEQYF	TGTGCCAGCAGCCCTTTCAGCGGGAGGGACGAGCAGTACTTC
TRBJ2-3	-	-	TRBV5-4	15	CASSLQGRVTDTQYF	TGTGCCAGCAGCTTGCAGGGGAGGGTCACAGATACGCAGTATTTT
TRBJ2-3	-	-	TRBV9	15	CASSVNRVGTDTQYF	TGTGCCAGCAGCGTCAACAGGGTTGGCACAGATACGCAGTATTTT
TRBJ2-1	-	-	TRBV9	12	CASSAAPDEQFF	TGTGCCAGCAGCGCCGCCCCGGATGAGCAGTTCTTC
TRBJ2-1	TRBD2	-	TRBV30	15	CAWSSTSGTDNEQFF	TGTGCCTGGAGTTCGACTAGCGGGACTGACAATGAGCAGTTCTTC
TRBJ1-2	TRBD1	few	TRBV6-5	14	CASSPGTGYYGYTF	TGTGCCAGCAGCCCCGGGACAGGCTACTATGGCTACACCTTC
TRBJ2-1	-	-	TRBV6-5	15	CASSYSPTLYNEQFF	TGTGCCAGCAGTTACTCCCCTACCCTCTACAATGAGCAGTTCTTC
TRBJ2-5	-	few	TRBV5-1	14	CASSLSQAVETQYF	TGCGCCAGCAGCTTGTCACAGGCGGTCGAGACCCAGTACTTC
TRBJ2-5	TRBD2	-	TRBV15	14	CATSKGLPQETQYF	TGTGCCACCAGCAAGGGACTACCTCAAGAGACCCAGTACTTC
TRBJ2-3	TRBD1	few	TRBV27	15	CASSGWTGATDTQYF	TGTGCCAGCAGCGGATGGACAGGGGCAACAGATACGCAGTATTTT